Listed here is a single TCR beta chain. Antigen unknown. Ranging in age from about 6 to 95, the donors were healthy Caucasian individuals from Russia. Per sample, at least 5.5 micrograms of total RNA were extracted. This sample stems from a study of blood T cells in healthy people across ages. The study's findings and limits: Roughly linearly, TCR beta diversity per million T cells fell as age increased. Unsorted PBMCs blocked a conclusive comparison of naive and antigen-experienced cells.

Primed by a sample-barcoded 5' primer and a J-beta primer mix, a second PCR proceeded for roughly 7 to 12 cycles. TCRdb reanalysed the 5' RACE reads using MiXCR and keeps one entry per CDR3 protein. The top ten clones hold under 15% of a sample with around 850,000 distinct CDR3 sequences, roughly 40% of them seen once. V lost 1 base and J lost 9, with 11 bases in between. Germline CDR1 reads SGHDT; CDR2 reads YYEEEE. The CDR3 runs to 13 residues. Sequenced input: blood. This receptor was obtained from a man between 18 and 35 years old in good health. The rearrangement uses TRBV5-6 and TRBJ1-5; D remains ambiguous. The CDR3 region has the DNA TGTGCCAGCAGCTTGCGCAAGGCGATGCCCCAGCATTTT. Translating gives CASSLRKAMPQHF.